Listed here are 7 T cell receptor beta chains from one sample, sequenced in a study of somatic mutations in cytotoxic T cells in rheumatoid arthritis. Profiling relied on immunoSEQ multiplex PCR, and the TCRdb table lists in-frame clones only, not all of them. The sample holds 10,000 to 11,000 clones, around nine tenths seen once. Sequencing input: CD8+ T cells sorted from blood. The receptors come from a woman under 30 with rheumatoid arthritis.

The CDR3: CASSYQQDGRGGAFF. The CDR3 DNA reads as TGTGCCAGCAGTTACCAACAAGACGGGCGCGGAGGCGCTTTCTTT. The rearrangement links TRBV6-6 to TRBJ1-1; D unresolved. The V gene's germline CDR1 is MNHNY and CDR2 SVGAGI (reference sequence). V lost 2 bases to trimming and J lost 11 bases, with 21 bases between them. The CDR3 has 15 amino acids.

The CDR3 DNA is TGTGCCAGCAGCCAAGATACCGGACTAGCGTACAATGAGCAGTTCTTC. Its translation: CASSQDTGLAYNEQFF. The rearrangement uses TRBV14 and TRBJ2-1, with 9 positions matching TRBD2. V lost 0 bases, J lost 4 bases, and 4 bases stayed unmatched. Per germline, CDR1 SGHDN and CDR2 FVKESK. The CDR3 extends over 16 amino acids. Looking up the rest from reference TRBV14 and TRBJ2-1 gives the full variable domain: EAGVTQFPSHSVIEKGQTVTLRCDPISGHDNLYWYRRVMGKEIKFLLHFVKESKQDESGMPNNRFLAERTGGTYSTLKVQPAELEDSGVYFCASSQDTGLAYNEQFFGPGTRLTVL.

V gene TRBV7-3 combines with J gene TRBJ1-2, with D hard to call. V lost 5 bases and J lost 1, with 2 bases in between. The CDR3 runs 11 residues. Per the germline V gene, CDR1 is SGHTA and CDR2 is FQGTGA. DNA of the CDR3: TGTGCCAGCAGCCTTAACTATGGCTACACCTTC. This translates into CASSLNYGYTF.

The chain has TRBV7-9 and TRBJ2-7; D ambiguous. The V and J ends lost 5 bases and 0 bases respectively, with 17 bases between them. CDR3 size: 16 residues. In germline, CDR1 is SEHNR, CDR2 FQNEAQ (reference sequence). CDR3 sequence: CASSQTSGSRSYEQYF. CDR3 nucleotides: TGTGCCAGCAGCCAAACATCAGGATCACGCTCCTACGAGCAGTACTTC. Full variable domain (rest looked up from reference TRBV7-9 and TRBJ2-7): DTGVSQNPRHKITKRGQNVTFRCDPISEHNRLYWYRQTLGQGPEFLTYFQNEAQLEKSRLLSDRFSAERPKGSFSTLEIQRTEQGDSAMYLCASSQTSGSRSYEQYFGPGTRLTVT.

The V gene is TRBV18, the J gene TRBJ1-2, with 7 bases aligning to TRBD1. The germline V gene encodes CDR1 KGHSH and CDR2 LQKENI. The CDR3 spans 15 residues. J was trimmed by 4 bases and V by 6 bases; bases with no gene match: 11. In DNA form, the CDR3 reads TGTGCCAGCTCCGGGACAGTCCAGACCCTCTATGGCTACACCTTC. It yields the protein CASSGTVQTLYGYTF.

This chain links TRBV6-5 with TRBJ2-1; D remains unclear. Germline V gives CDR1 MNHEY, CDR2 SVGAGI. With 5 bases removed from V and 6 bases from J, the gap between germline ends came to 14 bases. The CDR3 is made up of 14 amino acids. Here the CDR3 reads CASSLSTTGNEQFF. The CDR3 nucleotides are TGTGCCAGCAGTCTAAGCACGACGGGCAATGAGCAGTTCTTC.

CDR3 residues: CASSETQGNQPQHF. CDR3 nucleotides: TGTGCCAGCAGCGAAACTCAGGGTAATCAGCCCCAGCATTTT. The chain links TRBV7-9 to TRBJ1-5, with D tentatively TRBD1 (5 bases). V gave up 5 bases and J gave up 4 bases, with 12 bases separating them. CDR1 is SEHNR, CDR2 FQNEAQ, per germline (reference sequence). The CDR3 contains 14 residues.